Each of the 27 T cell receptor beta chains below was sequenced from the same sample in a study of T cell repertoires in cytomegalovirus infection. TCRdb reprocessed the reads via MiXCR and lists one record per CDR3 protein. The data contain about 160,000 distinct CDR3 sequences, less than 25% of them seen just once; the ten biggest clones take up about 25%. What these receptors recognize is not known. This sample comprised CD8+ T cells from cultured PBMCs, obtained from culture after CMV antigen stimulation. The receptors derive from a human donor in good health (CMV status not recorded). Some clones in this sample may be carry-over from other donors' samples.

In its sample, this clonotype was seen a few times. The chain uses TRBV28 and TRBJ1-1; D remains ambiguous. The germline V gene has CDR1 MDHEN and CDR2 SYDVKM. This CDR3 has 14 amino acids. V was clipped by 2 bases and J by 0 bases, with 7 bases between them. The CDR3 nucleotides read TGTGCCAGCAGTTTAACCATACTGAACACTGAAGCTTTCTTT. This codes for CASSLTILNTEAFF.

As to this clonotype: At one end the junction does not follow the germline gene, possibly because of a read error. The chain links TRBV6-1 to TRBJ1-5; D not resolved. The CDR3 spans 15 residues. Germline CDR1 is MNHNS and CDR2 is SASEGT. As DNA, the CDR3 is TGTGACAGCAGTGTCTGGACTCCGGAAAGTCAGCCCCAGCATTTT. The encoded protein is CDSSVWTPESQPQHF.

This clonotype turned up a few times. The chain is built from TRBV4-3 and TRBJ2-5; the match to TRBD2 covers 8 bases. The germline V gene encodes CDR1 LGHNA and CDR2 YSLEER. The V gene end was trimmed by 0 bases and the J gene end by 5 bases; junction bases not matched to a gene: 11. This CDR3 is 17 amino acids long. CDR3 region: CASSQDVGAGAGETQYF. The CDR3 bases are TGCGCCAGCAGCCAAGATGTAGGAGCGGGGGCGGGGGAGACCCAGTACTTC.

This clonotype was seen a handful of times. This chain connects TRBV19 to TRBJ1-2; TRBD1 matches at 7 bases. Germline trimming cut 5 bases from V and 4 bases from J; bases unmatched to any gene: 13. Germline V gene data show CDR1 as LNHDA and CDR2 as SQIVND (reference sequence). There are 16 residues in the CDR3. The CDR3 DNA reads TGTGCCAGTAGTGGGACCGTACAGGGGCTCGGCTATGGCTACACCTTC. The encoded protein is CASSGTVQGLGYGYTF.

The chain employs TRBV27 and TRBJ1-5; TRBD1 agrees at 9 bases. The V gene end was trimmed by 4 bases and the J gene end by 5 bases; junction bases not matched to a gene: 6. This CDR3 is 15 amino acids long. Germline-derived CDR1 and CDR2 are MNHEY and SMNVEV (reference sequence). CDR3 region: CASSSRQGVDQPQHF. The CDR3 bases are TGTGCCAGCAGTTCCCGACAGGGGGTAGATCAGCCCCAGCATTTT.

The CDR3 is CASSVAGATYEQYF. CDR3 nucleotide sequence: TGTGCCAGCAGTGTAGCGGGCGCGACCTACGAGCAGTACTTC. The V gene is TRBV6-5, the J gene TRBJ2-7; TRBD2 aligns across 7 bases. CDR3 length: 14 amino acids. Trimming at V came to 5 bases and at J to 2 bases, leaving 6 bases not matched to a gene. Germline CDR1 MNHEY, CDR2 SVGAGI.

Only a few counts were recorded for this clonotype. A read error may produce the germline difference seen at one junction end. The CDR3 nucleotides read TGTGCCAGCAGCTTAGCCCCGACAGGGGACTATATTTCACCCCTCCACTTT. Translation gives CASSLAPTGDYISPLHF. The chain employs TRBV7-8 and TRBJ1-6; 8 bases are a match to TRBD1. CDR3 length equals 17 residues. CDR1 and CDR2 (germline): SGHVS, FQNEAQ. Supplemented by reference TRBV7-8 and TRBJ1-6, the full variable domain reads GAGVSQSPRYKVAKRGQDVALRCDPISGHVSLFWYQQALGQGPEFLTYFQNEAQLDKSGLPSDRFFAERPEGSVSTLKIQRTQQEDSAVYLCASSLAPTGDYISPLHFGNGTRLTVT.

CDR3 in DNA: TGTGCCAGCAGCTTAGCAGGACAGCCCTATGGCTACACCTTC. It specifies CASSLAGQPYGYTF. This rearrangement joins TRBV7-2 to TRBJ1-2; the D gene is possibly TRBD1 (6 bases). Germline V gene lookup returns CDR1 SGHTA and CDR2 FQGNSA. V gave up 0 bases and J gave up 4 bases, with 9 bases separating them. The CDR3 spans 14 residues.

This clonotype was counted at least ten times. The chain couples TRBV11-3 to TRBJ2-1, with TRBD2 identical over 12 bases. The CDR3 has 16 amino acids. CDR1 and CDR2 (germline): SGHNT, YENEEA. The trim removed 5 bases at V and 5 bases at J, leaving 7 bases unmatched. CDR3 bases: TGTGCCAGCAGCACGAGACGACTAGCGGGGGACAATGAGCAGTTCTTC. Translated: CASSTRRLAGDNEQFF.

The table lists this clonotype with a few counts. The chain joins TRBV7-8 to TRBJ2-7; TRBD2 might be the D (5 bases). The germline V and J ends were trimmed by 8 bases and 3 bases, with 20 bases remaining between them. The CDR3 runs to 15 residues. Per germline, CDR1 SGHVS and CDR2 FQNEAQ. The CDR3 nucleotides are TGTGCCAGCGCCTCGGAGGCAGCTGCTCACTACGAGCAGTACTTC. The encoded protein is CASASEAAAHYEQYF.

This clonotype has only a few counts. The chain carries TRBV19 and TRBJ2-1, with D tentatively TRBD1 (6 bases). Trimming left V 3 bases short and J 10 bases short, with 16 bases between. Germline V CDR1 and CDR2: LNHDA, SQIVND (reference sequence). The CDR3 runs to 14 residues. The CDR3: CASSMVGHGTEQFF. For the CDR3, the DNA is TGTGCCAGTAGTATGGTGGGACACGGGACAGAGCAGTTCTTC.

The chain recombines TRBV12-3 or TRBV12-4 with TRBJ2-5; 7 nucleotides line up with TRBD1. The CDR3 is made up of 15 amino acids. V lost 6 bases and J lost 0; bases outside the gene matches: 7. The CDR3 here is CASRVDRRYQETQYF. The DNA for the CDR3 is TGTGCCAGCAGAGTGGACAGGCGGTACCAAGAGACCCAGTACTTC.

The CDR3 here is CASSDLAGYEQYF. The CDR3 DNA sequence: TGTGCCAGCAGTGACCTAGCGGGGTACGAGCAGTACTTC. This chain joins TRBV6-6 and TRBJ2-7; 9 bases are a match to TRBD2. The germline V gene encodes CDR1 MNHNY and CDR2 SVGAGI (reference sequence). The CDR3 consists of 13 residues. The ends lost 5 bases at V and 4 bases at J; junction bases unmatched: 3.

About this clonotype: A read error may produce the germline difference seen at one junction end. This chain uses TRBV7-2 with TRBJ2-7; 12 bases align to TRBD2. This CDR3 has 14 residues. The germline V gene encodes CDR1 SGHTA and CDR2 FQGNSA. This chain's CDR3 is CACSSGLAGYEQYF. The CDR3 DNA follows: TGTGCCTGCAGCTCGGGACTAGCGGGCTACGAGCAGTACTTC.

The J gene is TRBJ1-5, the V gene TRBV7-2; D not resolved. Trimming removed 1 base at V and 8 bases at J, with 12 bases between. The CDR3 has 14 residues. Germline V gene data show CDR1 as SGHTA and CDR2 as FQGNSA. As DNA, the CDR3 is TGTGCCAGCAGCTTAGGCGGAGCAGGTGAGCCCCAGCATTTT. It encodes CASSLGGAGEPQHF.

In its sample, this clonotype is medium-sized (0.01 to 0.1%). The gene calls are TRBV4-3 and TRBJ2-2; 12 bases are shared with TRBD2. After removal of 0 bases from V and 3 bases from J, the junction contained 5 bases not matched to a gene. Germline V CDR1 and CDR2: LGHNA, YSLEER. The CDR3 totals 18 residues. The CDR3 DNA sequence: TGCGCCAGCAGCCAAGATCTAGCGGGGGGGCCAGACACCGGGGAGCTGTTTTTT. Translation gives CASSQDLAGGPDTGELFF.

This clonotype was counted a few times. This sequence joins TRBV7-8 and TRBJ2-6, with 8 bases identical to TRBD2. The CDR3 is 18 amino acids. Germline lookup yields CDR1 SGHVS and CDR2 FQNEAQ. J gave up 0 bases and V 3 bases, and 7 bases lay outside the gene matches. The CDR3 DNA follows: TGTGCCAGCAGCTTCCTTAGCGGGGCCCACTCTGGGGCCAACGTCCTGACTTTC. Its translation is CASSFLSGAHSGANVLTF. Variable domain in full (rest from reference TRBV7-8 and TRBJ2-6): GAGVSQSPRYKVAKRGQDVALRCDPISGHVSLFWYQQALGQGPEFLTYFQNEAQLDKSGLPSDRFFAERPEGSVSTLKIQRTQQEDSAVYLCASSFLSGAHSGANVLTFGAGSRLTVL.

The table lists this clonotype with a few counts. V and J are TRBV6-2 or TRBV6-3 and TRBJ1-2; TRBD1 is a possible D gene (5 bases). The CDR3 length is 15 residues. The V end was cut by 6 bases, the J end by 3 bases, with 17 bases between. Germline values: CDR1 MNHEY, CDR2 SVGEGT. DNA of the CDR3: TGTGCCAGCAGCGGGACGGACGGACTCTACTATGGCTACACCTTC. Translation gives CASSGTDGLYYGYTF.

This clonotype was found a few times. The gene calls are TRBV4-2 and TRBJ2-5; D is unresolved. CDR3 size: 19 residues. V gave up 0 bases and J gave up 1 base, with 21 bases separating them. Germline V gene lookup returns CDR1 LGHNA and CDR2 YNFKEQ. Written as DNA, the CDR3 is TGTGCCAGCAGCCAAGAATACATGAATCTTAATTTGATCCAAGAGACCCAGTACTTC. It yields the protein CASSQEYMNLNLIQETQYF.

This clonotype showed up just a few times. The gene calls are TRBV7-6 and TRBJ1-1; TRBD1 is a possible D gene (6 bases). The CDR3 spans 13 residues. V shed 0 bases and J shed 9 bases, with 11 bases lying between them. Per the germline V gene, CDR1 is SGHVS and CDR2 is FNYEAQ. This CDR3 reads CASSLAGGRKAFF. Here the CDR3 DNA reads TGTGCCAGCAGCTTAGCCGGGGGCAGGAAAGCTTTCTTT.

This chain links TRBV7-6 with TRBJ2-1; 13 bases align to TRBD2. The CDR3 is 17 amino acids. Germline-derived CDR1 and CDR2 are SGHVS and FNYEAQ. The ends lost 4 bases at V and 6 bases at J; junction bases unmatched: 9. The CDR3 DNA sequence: TGTGCCAGCAGCTCCACTAGCGGGGGGGCCTTAGGCAATGAGCAGTTCTTC. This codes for CASSSTSGGALGNEQFF.

CDR3 nucleotide sequence: TGTGCCAGCAGCTTGAGGGGAACTGATGAGCAGTTCTTC. Translated, it gives CASSLRGTDEQFF. The chain has TRBV11-2 and TRBJ2-1; D may be TRBD1 or TRBD2 (5 bases each). This CDR3 region has 13 residues. Between the trimmed V and J ends, which lost 3 bases and 8 bases, there was a span of 11 bases. Germline V gene data show CDR1 as SGHAT and CDR2 as FQNNGV.

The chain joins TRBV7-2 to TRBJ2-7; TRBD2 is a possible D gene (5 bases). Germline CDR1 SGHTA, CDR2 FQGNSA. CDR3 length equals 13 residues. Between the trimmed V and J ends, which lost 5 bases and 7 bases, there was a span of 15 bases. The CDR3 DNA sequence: TGTGCCAGCAGCCCGGCGGGCCCGGGGGAGCAGTACTTC. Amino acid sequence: CASSPAGPGEQYF.

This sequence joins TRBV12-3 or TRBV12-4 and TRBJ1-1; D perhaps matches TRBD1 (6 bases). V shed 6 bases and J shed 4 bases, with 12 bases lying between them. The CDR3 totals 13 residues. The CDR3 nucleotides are TGTGCCAGCAGAGACACAGGGTCCACTGAAGCTTTCTTT. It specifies CASRDTGSTEAFF.

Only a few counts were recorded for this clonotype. The CDR3 here is CASSEDPGSYGYTF. The CDR3 coding sequence is TGTGCCAGCAGCGAAGACCCCGGGTCCTATGGCTACACCTTC. The chain uses TRBV7-9 and TRBJ1-2; no firm D call. The CDR3 runs 14 residues. Germline V gives CDR1 SEHNR, CDR2 FQNEAQ (reference sequence). V lost 5 bases and J lost 4, with 14 bases in between. Full variable domain (missing parts from reference TRBV7-9 and TRBJ1-2): DTGVSQNPRHKITKRGQNVTFRCDPISEHNRLYWYRQTLGQGPEFLTYFQNEAQLEKSRLLSDRFSAERPKGSFSTLEIQRTEQGDSAMYLCASSEDPGSYGYTFGSGTRLTVV.

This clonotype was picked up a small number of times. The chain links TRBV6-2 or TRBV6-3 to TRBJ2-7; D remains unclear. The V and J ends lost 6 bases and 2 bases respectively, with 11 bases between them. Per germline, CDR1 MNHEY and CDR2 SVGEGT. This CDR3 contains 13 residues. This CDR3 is CASSYGATYEQYF. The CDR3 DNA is TGTGCCAGCAGCTACGGAGCCACCTACGAGCAGTACTTC.

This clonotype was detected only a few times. The CDR3 spells CASSLEASPNYGYTF. CDR3 in DNA: TGTGCCAGCAGCTTAGAGGCCAGCCCTAACTATGGCTACACCTTC. The chain is built from TRBV11-2 and TRBJ1-2; D remains ambiguous. The germline CDR1 and CDR2 sequences are SGHAT and FQNNGV. V gave up 0 bases and J gave up 0 bases, with 8 bases separating them. This CDR3 region has 15 residues.